Below, 18 T cell receptor beta chains from the same sample are listed, as sequenced in a study of blood T cell repertoires in COVID-19. Only in-frame clones appear in the TCRdb table, and some are missing; sequencing was by immunoSEQ multiplex PCR. The table has under 350,000 clones, 75% to 85% seen once. Sequences were obtained from peripheral blood. These TCRs come from a human donor in a cohort sampled during active COVID-19.

The chain couples TRBV29-1 to TRBJ2-1; TRBD2 agrees at 7 bases. The CDR3 length is 12 residues. CDR1 is SQVTM and CDR2 is ANQGSEA in the germline V gene. V lost 7 bases and J lost 9; bases outside the gene matches: 9. The CDR3 DNA sequence: TGCAGCGCGGGGGAGGGCGGAGGTGAGCAGTTCTTC. This gives the protein CSAGEGGGEQFF.

This chain links TRBV11-2 with TRBJ2-1; 7 bases map to TRBD2. With V trimmed by 0 bases and J by 5 bases, 10 bases remained unmatched. The length of the CDR3 is 17 residues. Germline V lookup: CDR1 SGHAT, CDR2 FQNNGV. The CDR3 DNA is TGTGCCAGCAGCTTAGAACTCGGACGGGGGGAGAACAATGAGCAGTTCTTC. Residues: CASSLELGRGENNEQFF.

The chain employs TRBV5-1 and TRBJ2-7; 7 bases map to TRBD2. From germline, CDR1 is SGHRS and CDR2 YFSETQ. CDR3 size: 15 residues. V was clipped by 0 bases and J by 0 bases; unmatched bases: 3. The CDR3 sequence: CASSLVGGSSYEQYF. The CDR3 DNA sequence: TGCGCCAGCAGCTTGGTGGGGGGGAGCTCCTACGAGCAGTACTTC.

The CDR3 DNA follows: TGCGCCAGCAGCTTGGGATCAGGAACGGTAGAGCAGTACTTC. It encodes CASSLGSGTVEQYF. The chain joins TRBV5-1 to TRBJ2-7; D unclear. The CDR3 is 14 residues long. V was trimmed by 0 bases and J by 7 bases, leaving 14 bases between them. The V gene's germline CDR1 is SGHRS and CDR2 YFSETQ.

The rearrangement joins TRBV18 to TRBJ2-1, with 8 bases fitting TRBD1. V shed 6 bases, J shed 0 bases, and the junction held 7 bases outside the gene matches. Per germline, CDR1 KGHSH and CDR2 LQKENI. The CDR3 extends over 16 amino acids. The CDR3 loop reads CASSLSQGGSYNEQFF. Written as DNA, the CDR3 is TGTGCCAGCTCTCTCTCACAGGGGGGCTCCTACAATGAGCAGTTCTTC.

The genes are TRBV5-4 and TRBJ2-7; a weak D match, TRBD1 (6 bases). The CDR3 is 14 residues long. CDR1 SGHNT and CDR2 YYREEE come from the germline V gene (reference sequence). The germline V and J ends were trimmed by 4 bases and 2 bases, with 13 bases remaining between them. The CDR3 nucleotides read TGTGCCAGCAGCCTGGACAGACCCGCCTACGAGCAGTACTTC. Amino acid sequence: CASSLDRPAYEQYF.

This clone was seen just once. This CDR3 is also generated by other DNA sequences in the sample. The chain carries TRBV7-2 and TRBJ1-5, with 7 bases identical to TRBD1. J was trimmed by 6 bases and V by 2 bases; bases with no gene match: 4. CDR3 length: 14 residues. CDR1 is SGHTA, CDR2 FQGNSA, per germline. The CDR3 reads CASSLKGAVQPQHF. For the CDR3, the DNA is TGTGCCAGCAGCTTAAAGGGGGCTGTTCAGCCCCAGCATTTT. Full variable domain (remainder filled in from reference TRBV7-2 and TRBJ1-5): GAGVSQSPSNKVTEKGKDVELRCDPISGHTALYWYRQSLGQGLEFLIYFQGNSAPDKSGLPSDRFSAERTGGSVSTLTIQRTQQEDSAVYLCASSLKGAVQPQHFGDGTRLSIL.

The chain is built from TRBV6-4 and TRBJ1-6, with D tentatively TRBD1 (5 bases). CDR3 length equals 17 residues. V lost 2 bases to trimming and J lost 0 bases, with 11 bases between them. From germline, CDR1 is MRHNA and CDR2 SNTAGT. The CDR3 region is CASSDHDSVSYNSPLHF. CDR3 coding DNA: TGTGCCAGCAGTGACCACGACAGTGTCTCCTATAATTCACCCCTCCACTTT.

This clone turned up a few times. The genes are TRBV12-3 or TRBV12-4 and TRBJ2-2; 8 bases map to TRBD2. The V and J ends lost 7 bases and 4 bases, in that order; junction bases with no gene match: 2. The CDR3 contains 13 residues. The CDR3 DNA is TGTGCCAGCAACCGGGGGGGCACCGGGGAGCTGTTTTTT. Encoded protein: CASNRGGTGELFF.

Turning to this clone: Other nucleotide sequences in the sample specify the same CDR3. The J gene is TRBJ1-1, the V gene TRBV19, with 8 positions matching TRBD1. The CDR3 spans 13 residues. The ends lost 6 bases at V and 2 bases at J; junction bases unmatched: 2. CDR1 is LNHDA and CDR2 is SQIVND in the germline V gene (reference sequence). In nucleotides, the CDR3 is TGTGCCAGTAGCACAGGGGGTAACACTGAAGCTTTCTTT. This gives the protein CASSTGGNTEAFF.

The chain joins TRBV2 to TRBJ1-4; 7 positions agree with TRBD1. Germline CDR1 and CDR2: SNHLY and FYNNEI. The length of the CDR3 is 12 residues. V gave up 8 bases and J gave up 6 bases; unmatched junction bases: 3. CDR3 residues: CASRRGDEKLFF. The DNA of the CDR3 is TGTGCCAGCCGCAGGGGGGATGAAAAACTGTTTTTT. Full variable domain (rest looked up from reference TRBV2 and TRBJ1-4): EPEVTQTPSHQVTQMGQEVILRCVPISNHLYFYWYRQILGQKVEFLVSFYNNEISEKSEIFDDQFSVERPDGSNFTLKIRSTKLEDSAMYFCASRRGDEKLFFGSGTQLSVL.

This clone was seen a handful of times. The V and J genes are TRBV7-8 and TRBJ2-1; D gene uncertain. V lost 2 bases to trimming and J lost 4 bases, with 6 bases between them. This CDR3 spans 13 amino acids. Per the germline V gene, CDR1 is SGHVS and CDR2 is FQNEAQ. The CDR3 DNA reads TGTGCCAGCAGCTTACCCCCTTACAATGAGCAGTTCTTC. Translating it yields CASSLPPYNEQFF. The whole variable domain, remainder taken from reference TRBV7-8 and TRBJ2-1, is GAGVSQSPRYKVAKRGQDVALRCDPISGHVSLFWYQQALGQGPEFLTYFQNEAQLDKSGLPSDRFFAERPEGSVSTLKIQRTQQEDSAVYLCASSLPPYNEQFFGPGTRLTVL.

This clone was counted many times. V usage is TRBV3-1 (or the pseudogene TRBV3-2) and J usage is TRBJ1-1; D remains ambiguous. CDR1 and CDR2 (germline): LGHDT, YNNKEL (reference sequence). The CDR3 runs to 12 residues. V lost 4 bases, J lost 11 bases, and 14 bases lay in between. The CDR3 nucleotides read TGTGCCAGCAGCCTTTATCTCCAGGCCGCTTTCTTT. Translation: CASSLYLQAAFF.

The V gene is TRBV5-1, the J gene TRBJ2-2; 7 bases agree with TRBD2. J gave up 6 bases and V 0 bases, and 5 bases lay outside the gene matches. CDR1 and CDR2 (germline): SGHRS, YFSETQ. The CDR3 runs 15 residues. The CDR3 DNA reads TGCGCCAGCAGCTTGGCCCTAGCGGCAGCCGGGGAGCTGTTTTTT. Encoded protein: CASSLALAAAGELFF.

CDR3 amino acids: CASSFSGGERGEQYF. The CDR3 bases are TGTGCCAGCAGTTTTAGCGGGGGGGAAAGAGGCGAGCAGTACTTC. The chain carries TRBV27 and TRBJ2-7, with TRBD2 identical over 11 bases. The V gene end was trimmed by 3 bases and the J gene end by 6 bases; junction bases not matched to a gene: 7. Germline assignment: CDR1 MNHEY and CDR2 SMNVEV (reference sequence). The CDR3 totals 15 residues.

The chain employs TRBV18 and TRBJ1-3; D gene unclear. Germline CDR1 KGHSH, CDR2 LQKENI. With 0 bases removed from V and 4 bases from J, the gap between germline ends came to 10 bases. CDR3 length: 15 amino acids. In DNA, the CDR3 is TGTGCCAGCTCACCACCTAGTCTCAGGGGAAACACCATATATTTT. Its protein is CASSPPSLRGNTIYF.

This sequence joins TRBV19 and TRBJ1-1, with TRBD1 matching 11 bases. V was pared by 4 bases and J by 6 bases, with 4 bases of the junction left unmatched. The CDR3 loop spans 14 amino acids. Germline values: CDR1 LNHDA, CDR2 SQIVND (reference sequence). CDR3 protein: CASSTRTGGSEAFF. CDR3 bases: TGTGCCAGTAGTACCCGGACAGGGGGCTCTGAAGCTTTCTTT.

The CDR3 loop reads CATSDPPSGANVLTF. DNA of the CDR3: TGTGCCACCAGTGACCCCCCGAGTGGGGCCAACGTCCTGACTTTC. The rearrangement links TRBV24-1 to TRBJ2-6; D gene uncertain. CDR3 length equals 15 residues. With 4 bases removed from V and 3 bases from J, the gap between germline ends came to 9 bases. From germline, CDR1 is KGHDR and CDR2 SFDVKD.